Here is one TCR beta chain with its context. Its cognate antigen has yet to be identified. No qualities accompany the bases; no much larger clone lies one base away. Library preparation employed 5' RACE. TCRdb records Illumina HiSeq 2500 as the sequencer. A second PCR of roughly 6 to 11 cycles was performed with a sample-barcoded 5' primer and a J-beta primer mix. Each TCR beta cDNA molecule received a unique molecular identifier from a template-switch 5' adaptor carrying 12 random nucleotides. Each sample yielded at least 3 million CDR3-containing paired-end reads. All of the RNA was converted into first-strand cDNA using the Mint cDNA synthesis kit, with a TRBC-specific oligonucleotide serving as the primer. Following uracil-DNA glycosylase treatment, all cDNA underwent a first 18-cycle PCR with the universal primers M1SS and BC2_uni_R. Per the source publication's procedure: Each sample was normalized by randomly selecting 1 million high-quality reads, each carrying a distinct molecular identifier. Instead of being binned into consensus sequences, reads that shared molecular identifiers were thrown out. MiTCR, with a Q25 quality threshold and the strictest error-elimination algorithm, was used for CDR3 identification, clonotype clustering and error correction. Lower-bound total TCR beta diversity was estimated with a nonparametric unseen species model using Euler transformation. TCRdb itself trimmed the public reads at Q25 with fastp, ran MiXCR and retained productive beta chains. Rows with one shared CDR3 protein collapse into an entry with the most common genes and DNA. The V and J calls were not made by the authors but by TCRdb's processing. This sample is represented by around 1,500,000 distinct CDR3 sequences; 28% of them were singletons. More than 6% of the sample lies in the top ten.

Donors were a few dozen systemically healthy Caucasian individuals from Russia aged 6 to 90 years. About 10 milliliters of peripheral blood were collected from each donor into EDTA-treated Vacutainer tubes. Ficoll-Paque density-gradient centrifugation was used to isolate PBMCs, with at least 6.5 million per sample. Trizol reagent was used to extract total RNA from the PBMCs, yielding at least 5.5 micrograms per sample. For every donor, flow cytometry on a PBMC aliquot measured the percentage of naive CD45RAhigh/CD27high T cells. The sample comes from a study of blood T cells in healthy people across ages (dated by TCRdb to between 2015 and 2017). Regarding the research as a whole: In model experiments, roughly one uniquely barcoded TCR beta cDNA molecule per two T cells was captured by template switching. Age-related changes in TCR beta repertoire diversity were measured in the study by deep sequencing normalized with unique cDNA molecular identifiers. Four age groups were formed from the donors: young (average roughly 15 years), middle-aged (roughly 38), aged (around 62) and long-lived (approximately 78). Donors of different ages were randomly distributed across sequencing lanes to avoid experimental bias. Using the same blood draw, the study looked at two additional independent replicas of 1 million unique cDNA reads for two donors, one aged 18 to 30 and the other aged 80 or older. The full study reports these points: Because donor CMV infection status was unknown, age-related changes in expanded clonotypes were potentially confounded. Total diversity estimates from one million sequenced T cells were considered lower bounds and underestimates. Since profiling was done on bulk unsorted PBMCs, naive and antigen-experienced compartments could not be conclusively compared. Observed TCR beta diversity correlated strongly with the percentage of naive T cells measured by flow cytometry. As age increased, observed TCR beta diversity per million T cells dropped in a roughly linear way, and a significant reduction was already evident by age about 40. Compared with the aged group, the long-lived group had more naive CD4+ T cells, fewer expanded clones and increased TCR diversity, suggesting age selection.

The CDR3 runs 16 residues from the cysteine to the phenylalanine. Just CDR3 DNA is preserved here, 48 bases in frame from base 1. CDR1 and CDR2 (SGDLS, YYNGEE) derive from the germline V gene. V gives up 2 bases and J gives up 2 bases, and the segment between their germline ends measures 17 bases. Recombination connected TRBV9 to TRBJ2-7; the best D guess is TRBD2, with 6 bases matching. The sequencing sample was made of blood. This sequence originates from a woman younger than 45 in good health. This receptor has the CDR3 CASSVAQGGSAYEQYF. In nucleotides, the sequence is TGTGCCAGCAGCGTGGCCCAGGGAGGCTCGGCCTACGAGCAGTACTTC. Joined to the reference TRBV9 and TRBJ2-7 proteins, this CDR3 gives the full variable domain: DSGVTQTPKHLITATGQRVTLRCSPRSGDLSVYWYQQSLDQGLQFLIQYYNGEERAKGNILERFSAQQFPDLHSELNLSSLELGDSALYFCASSVAQGGSAYEQYFGPGTRLTVT.